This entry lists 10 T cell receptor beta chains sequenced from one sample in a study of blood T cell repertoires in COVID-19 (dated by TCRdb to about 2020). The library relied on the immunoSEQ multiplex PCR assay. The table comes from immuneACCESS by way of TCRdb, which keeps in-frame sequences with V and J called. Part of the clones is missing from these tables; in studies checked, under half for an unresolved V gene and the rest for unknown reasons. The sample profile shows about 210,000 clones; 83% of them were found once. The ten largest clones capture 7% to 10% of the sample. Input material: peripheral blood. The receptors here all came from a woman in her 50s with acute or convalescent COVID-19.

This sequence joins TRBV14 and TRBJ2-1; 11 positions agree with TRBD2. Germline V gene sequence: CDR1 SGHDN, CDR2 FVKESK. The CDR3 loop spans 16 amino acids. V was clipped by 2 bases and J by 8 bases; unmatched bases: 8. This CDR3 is CASSQTLAGGRDEQFF. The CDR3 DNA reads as TGTGCCAGCAGCCAAACCCTAGCGGGAGGTAGGGATGAGCAGTTCTTC.

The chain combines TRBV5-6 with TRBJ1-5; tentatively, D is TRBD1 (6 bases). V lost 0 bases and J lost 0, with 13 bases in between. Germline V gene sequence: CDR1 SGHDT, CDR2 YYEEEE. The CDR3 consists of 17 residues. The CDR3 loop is CASSLAVGQNSNQPQHF. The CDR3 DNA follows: TGTGCCAGCAGCTTGGCCGTCGGACAGAATAGCAATCAGCCCCAGCATTTT. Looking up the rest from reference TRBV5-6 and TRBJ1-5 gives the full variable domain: DAGVTQSPTHLIKTRGQQVTLRCSPKSGHDTVSWYQQALGQGPQFIFQYYEEEERQRGNFPDRFSGHQFPNYSSELNVNALLLGDSALYLCASSLAVGQNSNQPQHFGDGTRLSIL.

CDR3 sequence: CASSLAPGQGGQETQYF. The CDR3 bases are TGCGCCAGCAGCTTGGCCCCCGGACAGGGGGGTCAAGAGACCCAGTACTTC. The chain employs TRBV5-1 and TRBJ2-5, with 10 bases that match TRBD1. With 0 bases clipped from V and 2 bases from J, the junction kept 7 bases outside the gene matches. The CDR3 is 17 amino acids. The germline V gene has CDR1 SGHRS and CDR2 YFSETQ.

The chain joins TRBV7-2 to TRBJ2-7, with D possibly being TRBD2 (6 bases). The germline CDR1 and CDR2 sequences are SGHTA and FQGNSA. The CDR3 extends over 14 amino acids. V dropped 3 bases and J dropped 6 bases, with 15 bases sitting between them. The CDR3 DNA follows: TGTGCCAGCAGCTTCGGCGGGATCGGTTTCGAGCAGTACTTC. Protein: CASSFGGIGFEQYF.

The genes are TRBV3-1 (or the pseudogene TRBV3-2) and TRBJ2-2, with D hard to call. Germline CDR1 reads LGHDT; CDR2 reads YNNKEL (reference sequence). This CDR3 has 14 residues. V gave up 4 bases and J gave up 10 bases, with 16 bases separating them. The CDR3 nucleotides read TGTGCCAGCAGCCCCGGGTTAGCAGTCGAGGAGCTGTTTTTT. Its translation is CASSPGLAVEELFF.

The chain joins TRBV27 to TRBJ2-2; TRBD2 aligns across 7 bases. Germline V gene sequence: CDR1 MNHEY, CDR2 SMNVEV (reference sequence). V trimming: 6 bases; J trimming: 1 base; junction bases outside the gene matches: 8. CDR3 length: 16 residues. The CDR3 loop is CASRPPAGVNTGELFF. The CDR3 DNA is TGTGCCAGCAGACCACCTGCGGGAGTGAACACCGGGGAGCTGTTTTTT.

The CDR3 region has the DNA TGTGCCAGCAGTTACGGAGGGACAGGCGAGACTGAAGCTTTCTTT. Its translation: CASSYGGTGETEAFF. The chain recombines TRBV6-6 with TRBJ1-1, with TRBD1 matching over 8 bases. V was clipped by 2 bases and J by 5 bases; unmatched bases: 7. CDR1 is MNHNY and CDR2 is SVGAGI in the germline V gene (reference sequence). This CDR3 spans 15 amino acids.

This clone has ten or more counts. The CDR3 sequence: CASSTVAGKDTQYF. As DNA, the CDR3 is TGTGCCAGCAGCACAGTAGCGGGAAAAGATACGCAGTATTTT. The chain employs TRBV6-4 and TRBJ2-3; 8 bases map to TRBD2. This CDR3 is 14 amino acids long. Germline V gives CDR1 MRHNA, CDR2 SNTAGT. J was trimmed by 5 bases and V by 6 bases; bases with no gene match: 7.

In DNA form, the CDR3 reads TGCAGTGCTAGTGGAGAATCGACATACGAGCAGTACTTC. Translation gives CSASGESTYEQYF. This sequence joins TRBV20-1 and TRBJ2-7; D is undetermined. The V and J ends lost 3 bases and 4 bases respectively, with 13 bases between them. This CDR3 has 13 residues. In germline, CDR1 is DFQATT, CDR2 SNEGSKA (reference sequence).

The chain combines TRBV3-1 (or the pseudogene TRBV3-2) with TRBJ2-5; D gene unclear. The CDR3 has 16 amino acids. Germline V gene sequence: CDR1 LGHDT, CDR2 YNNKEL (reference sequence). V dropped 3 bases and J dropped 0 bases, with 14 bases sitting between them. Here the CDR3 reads CASSQVGVSYQETQYF. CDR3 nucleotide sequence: TGTGCCAGCAGCCAGGTTGGAGTTTCGTACCAAGAGACCCAGTACTTC.